The source of this T cell receptor beta chain is a study of CD8 T cells in ankylosing spondylitis. The study's findings and limits: In the blood and synovial fluid of reactive arthritis, some motif variants had been previously reported. Disease-linked clones, CD8+, were relatively rare in peripheral blood. Within matched ankylosing spondylitis synovial fluid, disease-linked clones were reportedly significantly enriched. Ankylosing spondylitis blood seemed to carry a telltale TCR beta motif made of roughly eight highly homologous variants.

This clonotype came up a few times. Its antigen is as yet unknown. Quantitative 5'-RACE with molecular barcodes was used to make the TCR beta libraries. A single record per CDR3 protein comes from TCRdb applying MiXCR to the 5' RACE reads. This table has 450,000 or so distinct CDR3 sequences, approximately 26% appearing once. The receptor's source is a male donor with ankylosing spondylitis. Sequenced input: blood, either unsorted or a sorted T cell fraction (not recorded which).

The CDR3, as DNA: TGCGCCAGCAGCTTGGATGGTTGGGATACGCAGTATTTT. This gives the protein CASSLDGWDTQYF. The chain employs TRBV5-1 and TRBJ2-3; D remains unclear. The V gene's germline CDR1 is SGHRS and CDR2 YFSETQ. The length of the CDR3 is 13 residues. V was clipped by 0 bases and J by 6 bases, with 8 bases between them.